The clone carrying this T cell receptor (beta chain) was detected only once. The CDR3 runs to 15 residues. Germline CDR1 and CDR2: WSHSY and SAAADI. The V gene lost 4 bases and the J gene lost 4 bases, with 14 bases spanning the gap. This sample was taken from a study of cytomegalovirus exposure and HLA in healthy donors. The PCR had 60 Vbeta and 13 Jbeta primers. Only in-frame clones appear in the TCRdb table, and some are missing; sequencing was by immunoSEQ multiplex PCR. There are over 200,000 clones in the sample; more than 75% occur only once, and about 1.2% lies in the top ten. This clonotype was obtained from a human donor in good health. The specimen was PBMCs. The chain joins TRBV10-2 to TRBJ2-1; D perhaps matches TRBD2 (6 bases). The CDR3 sequence is CASSGQGSGYNEQFF. The CDR3 coding sequence is TGCGCCAGCAGTGGCCAGGGTAGCGGTTACAATGAGCAGTTCTTC.